This T cell receptor (beta chain) stems from a study of T cells expressing NK-cell markers. Study overall: HCMV serostatus: seven of eight sequenced donors positive, one negative. The study's findings and limits: As a fraction of CD8+ T cells, dominant NKG2C+ clonotypes reached roughly 1.0-8% in 5 or 6 donors. Among a few donors, these clonotypes also ranked first in the CD3+CD56-NKG2C+ fraction. HCMV specificity of expanded NKG2C+ T cell clones remained unclear.

Concerning this clonotype: Its antigen is unidentified.

CDR1 and CDR2 from the germline V gene are SEHNR and FQNEAQ (reference sequence). This CDR3 comprises 17 residues. No DNA is given; TCRdb re-called the 5' RACE reads and lists each CDR3 protein once. Listed are about 260,000 distinct CDR3 sequences; roughly 4.2% falls within the top ten. This sequence joins TRBV7-9 and TRBJ1-1; TCRdb picks TRBD1, but there is no DNA to check that call. The sample taken for sequencing was blood T cells: a sorted CD56 or NKG2C T cell subset, CD4+ or CD8+ T cells, or bulk PBMC T cells (not recorded which). This clonotype originated in a woman aged 18 to 75 in good health. The CDR3 here is CASSLEFIVRQGTEAFF.